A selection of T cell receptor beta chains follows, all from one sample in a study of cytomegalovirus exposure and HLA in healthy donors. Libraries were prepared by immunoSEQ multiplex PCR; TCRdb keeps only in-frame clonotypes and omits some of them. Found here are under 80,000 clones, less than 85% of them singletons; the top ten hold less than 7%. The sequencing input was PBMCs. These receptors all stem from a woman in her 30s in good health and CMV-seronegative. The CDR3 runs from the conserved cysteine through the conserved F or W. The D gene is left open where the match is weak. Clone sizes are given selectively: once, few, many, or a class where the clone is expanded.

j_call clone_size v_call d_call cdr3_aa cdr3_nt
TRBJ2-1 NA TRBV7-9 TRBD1 CASSGTGGGNEQFF TGTGCCAGCTCCGGGACAGGGGGCGGGAATGAGCAGTTCTTC
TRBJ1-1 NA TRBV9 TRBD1 CASSVGQGGTEAFF TGTGCCAGCAGCGTTGGACAGGGGGGCACTGAAGCTTTCTTT
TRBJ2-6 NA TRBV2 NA CASSERAGANVLTF TGTGCCAGCAGTGAGAGGGCTGGGGCCAACGTCCTGACTTTC
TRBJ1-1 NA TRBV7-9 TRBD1 CSSSEDRVNTEAFF TGTTCCAGCAGTGAGGACAGGGTGAACACTGAAGCTTTCTTT
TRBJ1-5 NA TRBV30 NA CAWSVPPAEAPQHF TGTGCCTGGAGCGTACCCCCTGCCGAAGCGCCCCAGCATTTT
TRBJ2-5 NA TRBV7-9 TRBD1 CASSLRTGRETQYF TGTGCCAGCAGCTTAAGGACAGGGAGAGAGACCCAGTACTTC
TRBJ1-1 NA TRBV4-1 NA CASSQGESNTEAFF TGCGCCAGCAGCCAAGGCGAGTCGAACACTGAAGCTTTCTTT
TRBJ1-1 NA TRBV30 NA CAWSGPARWTEAFF TGTGCCTGGAGTGGGCCGGCCAGGTGGACTGAAGCTTTCTTT
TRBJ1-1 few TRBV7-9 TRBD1 CASSLTGGTEAFF TGTGCCAGCAGCCTGACAGGGGGCACTGAAGCTTTCTTT
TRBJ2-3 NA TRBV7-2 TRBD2 CASSFSGSWDTQYF TGTGCCAGCAGCTTCAGCGGGAGTTGGGATACGCAGTATTTT
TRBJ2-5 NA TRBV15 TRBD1 CATSRRTGLLQETQYF TGTGCCACCAGCAGGAGGACAGGGCTACTCCAAGAGACCCAGTACTTC
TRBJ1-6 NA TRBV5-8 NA CASSLGVTGNSPLHF TGTGCCAGCAGCTTGGGGGTGACGGGGAATTCACCCCTCCACTTT
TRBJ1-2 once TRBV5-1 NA CASSLGSGSNYGYTF TGCGCCAGCAGCTTGGGTTCAGGGTCCAACTATGGCTACACCTTC
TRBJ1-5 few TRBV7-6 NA CASSLGGASNQPQHF TGTGCCAGCAGCCTCGGGGGGGCGAGCAATCAGCCCCAGCATTTT
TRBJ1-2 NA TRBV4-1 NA CASSGQINYGYTF TGCGCCAGCAGTGGACAGATTAACTATGGCTACACCTTC
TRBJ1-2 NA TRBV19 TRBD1 CASSPDRGSGYTF TGTGCCAGTAGTCCGGACAGGGGAAGCGGCTACACCTTC
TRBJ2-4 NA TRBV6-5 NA CASSVDSIAKNIQYF TGTGCCAGCAGTGTTGACAGCATAGCCAAAAACATTCAGTACTTC
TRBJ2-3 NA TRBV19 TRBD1 CASRRTGGGTDTQYF TGTGCCAGCCGGCGGACAGGGGGCGGCACAGATACGCAGTATTTT
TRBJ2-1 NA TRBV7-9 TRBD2 CSSSFGTSGSDEQFF TGTTCCAGCAGCTTTGGGACTAGCGGGAGTGATGAGCAGTTCTTC
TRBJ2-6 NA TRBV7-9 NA CASSFDTSSGANVLTF TGTGCCAGCAGCTTCGACACTTCCTCTGGGGCCAACGTCCTGACTTTC
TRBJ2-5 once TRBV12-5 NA CASGPRELTETQYF TGTGCTAGTGGGCCTCGGGAGCTTACAGAGACCCAGTACTTC
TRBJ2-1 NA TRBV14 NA CASRLGGKGYNEQFF TGTGCCAGCAGGCTGGGGGGTAAGGGTTACAATGAGCAGTTCTTC
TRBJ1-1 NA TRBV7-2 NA CASSLEAGIAGNTEAFF TGTGCCAGCAGCTTAGAAGCGGGCATTGCAGGGAACACTGAAGCTTTCTTT
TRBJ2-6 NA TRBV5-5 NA CASSALQGEGANVLTF TGTGCCAGCAGCGCCTTACAGGGAGAAGGGGCCAACGTCCTGACTTTC
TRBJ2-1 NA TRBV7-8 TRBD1 CASSLPYRQGPYNEQFF TGTGCCAGCAGCCTACCCTACAGACAGGGCCCCTACAATGAGCAGTTCTTC
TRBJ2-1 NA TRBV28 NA CASSLVADSYNEQFF TGTGCCAGCAGTTTAGTAGCGGACTCCTACAATGAGCAGTTCTTC
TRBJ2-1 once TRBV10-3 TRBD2 CAISESIAGGDEQFF TGTGCCATCAGTGAGTCTATAGCGGGGGGGGATGAGCAGTTCTTC
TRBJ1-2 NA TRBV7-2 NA CASSLNRNYGYTF TGTGCCAGCAGCTTAAACAGGAACTATGGCTACACCTTC
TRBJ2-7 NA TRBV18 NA CASSPRLEEQYF TGTGCCAGCTCACCACGACTAGAGGAGCAGTACTTC
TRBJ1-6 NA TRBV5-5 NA CASSLGGRGDASPLHF TGTGCCAGCAGCTTGGGCGGTCGGGGGGACGCTTCACCCCTCCACTTT
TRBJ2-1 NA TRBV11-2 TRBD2 CASSWAGAGVNEQFF TGTGCCAGCAGCTGGGCGGGAGCGGGAGTCAATGAGCAGTTCTTC
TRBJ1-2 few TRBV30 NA CAWSPGVRAFTF TGTGCCTGGAGTCCCGGGGTTAGGGCTTTCACCTTC
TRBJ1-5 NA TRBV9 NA CASSVGVNSNQPQHF TGTGCCAGCAGCGTAGGAGTTAATAGCAATCAGCCCCAGCATTTT
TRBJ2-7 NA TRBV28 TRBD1 CASSFRGPSYEQYF TGTGCCAGCAGTTTTAGGGGGCCCTCCTACGAGCAGTACTTC
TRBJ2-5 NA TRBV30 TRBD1 CARGQGETQYF TGTGCCAGGGGACAGGGGGAGACCCAGTACTTC
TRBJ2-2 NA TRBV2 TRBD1 CASLRGRRTGELFF TGTGCCAGCTTGAGGGGGCGTAGGACCGGGGAGCTGTTTTTT
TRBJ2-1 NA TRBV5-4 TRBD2 CASSLGGTSGSNEQFF TGTGCCAGCAGCTTGGGGGGGACTAGCGGGTCCAATGAGCAGTTCTTC
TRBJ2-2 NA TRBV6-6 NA CASSYPTLSAGELFF TGTGCCAGCAGTTACCCGACTCTCTCCGCCGGGGAGCTGTTTTTT
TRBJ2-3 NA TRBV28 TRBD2 CASSPILSSAGGADTQYF TGTGCCAGCAGTCCAATCCTCTCTAGCGCGGGAGGCGCAGATACGCAGTATTTT
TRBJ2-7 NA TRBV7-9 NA CASSLPTDYYEQYF TGTGCCAGCAGCTTACCCACAGACTACTACGAGCAGTACTTC
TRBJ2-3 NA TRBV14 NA CASSQEVGGADTQYF TGTGCCAGCAGCCAGGAGGTTGGCGGAGCGGATACGCAGTATTTT
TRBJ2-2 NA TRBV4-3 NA CASSQQGTGELFF TGCGCCAGCAGCCAGCAGGGGACCGGGGAGCTGTTTTTT
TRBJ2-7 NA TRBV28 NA CASSRASYEQYF TGTGCCAGCTCCCGAGCTTCCTACGAGCAGTACTTC
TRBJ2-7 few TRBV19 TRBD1 CASRGAGTGSYEQYF TGTGCCAGTAGGGGGGCCGGGACAGGATCCTACGAGCAGTACTTC
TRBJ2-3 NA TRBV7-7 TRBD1 CASSTGTGTDTQYF TGTGCCAGCAGCACAGGGACAGGGACAGATACGCAGTATTTT
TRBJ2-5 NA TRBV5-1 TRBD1 CASSLGGGYQETQYF TGCGCCAGCAGCTTGGGAGGGGGCTACCAAGAGACCCAGTACTTC
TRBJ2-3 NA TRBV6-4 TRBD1 CASSDPTGQGTDTQYF TGTGCCAGCAGTGACCCAACGGGACAGGGGACAGATACGCAGTATTTT
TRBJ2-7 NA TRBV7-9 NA CASSSRDGGASGEQYF TGTGCCAGCAGCTCCCGGGATGGTGGCGCATCGGGCGAGCAGTACTTC
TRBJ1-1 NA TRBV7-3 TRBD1 CASSLDRGYTEAFF TGTGCCAGCAGCTTGGACAGGGGGTACACTGAAGCTTTCTTT
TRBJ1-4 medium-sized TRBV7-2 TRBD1 CASSGQALAEKLFF TGTGCCAGCAGTGGACAGGCCTTAGCGGAAAAACTGTTTTTT
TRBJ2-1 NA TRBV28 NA CASRDAGRQFF TGTGCCAGCAGGGACGCAGGGCGGCAGTTCTTC
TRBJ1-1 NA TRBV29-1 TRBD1 CSVGGQMGTEAFF TGCAGCGTTGGGGGACAGATGGGCACTGAAGCTTTCTTT
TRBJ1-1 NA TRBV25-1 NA CASSPLSRVNTEAFF TGTGCCAGCAGTCCCCTGTCGAGAGTGAACACTGAAGCTTTCTTT
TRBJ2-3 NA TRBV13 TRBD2 CASSDRLAEGSTDTQYF TGTGCCAGCAGCGACCGACTAGCGGAGGGGAGCACAGATACGCAGTATTTT
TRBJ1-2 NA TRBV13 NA CASSPSSRGGYTF TGTGCCAGCAGCCCCAGCTCAAGGGGTGGCTACACCTTC
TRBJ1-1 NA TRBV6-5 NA CASSSSLNTEAFF TGTGCCAGCAGTTCGTCTCTGAACACTGAAGCTTTCTTT
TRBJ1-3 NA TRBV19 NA CASSQDSLSGNTIYF TGTGCCAGTAGCCAGGACAGCCTCTCTGGAAACACCATATATTTT